This TCR beta chain appears in the sequencing data of a study of cytomegalovirus exposure and HLA in healthy donors. Losses at the gene ends were 0 bases for V and 10 bases for J; bases not matched to a gene: 6. The CDR3 runs to 15 residues. Per germline, CDR1 SGDLS and CDR2 YYNGEE. A remark on this clone: The antigen is unknown.

A multiplex PCR was run with 60 Vbeta primers and 13 Jbeta primers. Method: immunoSEQ multiplex PCR; TCRdb's copy keeps in-frame clones and lacks some. The table shows 100,000 or so clones, with around 85% occurring only once. Whole-study findings and limits: Follow-up analysis later connected one missense variant in DCLRE1C with trimming of TCR beta V- and J-genes.

The chain couples TRBV9 to TRBJ1-6; TRBD1 agrees at 8 bases. The origin of this receptor is a man aged 18 to 30 in good health and CMV-seronegative. The sample was PBMCs. The CDR3 DNA follows: TGTGCCAGCAGCGTAGGAAACAGGGGGGGATCACCCCTCCACTTT. It encodes CASSVGNRGGSPLHF. Full variable domain (outside the CDR3, taken from reference TRBV9 and TRBJ1-6): DSGVTQTPKHLITATGQRVTLRCSPRSGDLSVYWYQQSLDQGLQFLIQYYNGEERAKGNILERFSAQQFPDLHSELNLSSLELGDSALYFCASSVGNRGGSPLHFGNGTRLTVT.